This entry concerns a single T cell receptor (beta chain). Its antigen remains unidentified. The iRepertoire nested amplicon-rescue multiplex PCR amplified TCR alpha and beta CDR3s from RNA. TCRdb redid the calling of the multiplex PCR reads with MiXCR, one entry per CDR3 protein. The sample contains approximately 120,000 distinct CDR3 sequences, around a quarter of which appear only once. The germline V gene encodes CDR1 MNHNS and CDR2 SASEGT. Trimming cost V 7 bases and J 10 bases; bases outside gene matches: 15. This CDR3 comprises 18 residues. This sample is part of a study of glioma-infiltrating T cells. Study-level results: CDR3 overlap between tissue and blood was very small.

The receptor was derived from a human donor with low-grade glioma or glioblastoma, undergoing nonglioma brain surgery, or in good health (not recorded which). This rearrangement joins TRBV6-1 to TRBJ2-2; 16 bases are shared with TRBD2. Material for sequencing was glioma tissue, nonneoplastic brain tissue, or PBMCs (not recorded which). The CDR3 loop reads CASNLGTSGGAATKELFF. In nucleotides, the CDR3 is TGTGCCAGCAACCTAGGGACTAGCGGGGGGGCGGCCACCAAGGAGCTGTTTTTT.